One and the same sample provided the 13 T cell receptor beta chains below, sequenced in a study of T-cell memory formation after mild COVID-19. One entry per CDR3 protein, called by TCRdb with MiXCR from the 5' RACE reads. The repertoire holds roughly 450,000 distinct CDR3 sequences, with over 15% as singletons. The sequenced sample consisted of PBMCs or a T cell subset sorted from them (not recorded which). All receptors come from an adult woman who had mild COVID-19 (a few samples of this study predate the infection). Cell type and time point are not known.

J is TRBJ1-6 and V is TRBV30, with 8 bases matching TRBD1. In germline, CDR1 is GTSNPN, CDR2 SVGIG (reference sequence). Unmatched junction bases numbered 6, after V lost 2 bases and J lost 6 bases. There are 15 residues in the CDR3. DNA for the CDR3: TGTGCCTGGAGTCCTCCGGACAGGGTTAATTCACCCCTCCACTTT. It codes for CAWSPPDRVNSPLHF.

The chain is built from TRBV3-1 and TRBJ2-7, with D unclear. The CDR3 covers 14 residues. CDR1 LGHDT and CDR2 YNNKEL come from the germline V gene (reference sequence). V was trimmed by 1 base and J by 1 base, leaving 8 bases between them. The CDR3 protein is CASSQGPGSYEQYF. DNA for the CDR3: TGTGCCAGCAGCCAAGGACCCGGGTCCTACGAGCAGTACTTC.

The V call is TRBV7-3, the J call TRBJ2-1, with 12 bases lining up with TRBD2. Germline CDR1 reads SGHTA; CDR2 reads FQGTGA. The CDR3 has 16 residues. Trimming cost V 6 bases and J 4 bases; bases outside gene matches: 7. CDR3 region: CASSSLAGGRYNEQFF. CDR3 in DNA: TGTGCCAGCAGTTCTCTAGCGGGGGGGCGGTACAATGAGCAGTTCTTC. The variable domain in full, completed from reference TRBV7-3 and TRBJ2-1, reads GAGVSQTPSNKVTEKGKYVELRCDPISGHTALYWYRQSLGQGPEFLIYFQGTGAADDSGLPNDRFFAVRPEGSVSTLKIQRTERGDSAVYLCASSSLAGGRYNEQFFGPGTRLTVL.

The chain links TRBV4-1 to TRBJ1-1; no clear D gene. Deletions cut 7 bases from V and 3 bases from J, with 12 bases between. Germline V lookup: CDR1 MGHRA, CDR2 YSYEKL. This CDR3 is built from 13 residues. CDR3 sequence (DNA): TGCGCCAGCATGACGGTACGGGACACTGAAGCTTTCTTT. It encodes CASMTVRDTEAFF.

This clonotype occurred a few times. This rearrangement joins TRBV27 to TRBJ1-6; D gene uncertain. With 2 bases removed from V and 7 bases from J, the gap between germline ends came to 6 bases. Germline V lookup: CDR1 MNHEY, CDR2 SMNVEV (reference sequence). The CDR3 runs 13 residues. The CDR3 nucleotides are TGTGCCAGCAGTTTAAGGTGGAATTCACCCCTCCACTTT. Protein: CASSLRWNSPLHF.

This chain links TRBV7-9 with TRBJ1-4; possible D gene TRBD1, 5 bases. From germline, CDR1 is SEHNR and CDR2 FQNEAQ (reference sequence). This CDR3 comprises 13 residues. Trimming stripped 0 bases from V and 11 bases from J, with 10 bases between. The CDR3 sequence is CASSLADSGKLFF. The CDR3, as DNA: TGTGCCAGCAGCTTAGCCGACAGTGGGAAACTGTTTTTT.

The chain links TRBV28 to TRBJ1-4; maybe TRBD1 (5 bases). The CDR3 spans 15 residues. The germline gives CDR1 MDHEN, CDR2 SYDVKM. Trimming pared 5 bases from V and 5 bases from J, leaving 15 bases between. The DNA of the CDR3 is TGTGCCAGCAGTCCTGGTTTACGGGGCAATGAAAAACTGTTTTTT. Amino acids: CASSPGLRGNEKLFF.

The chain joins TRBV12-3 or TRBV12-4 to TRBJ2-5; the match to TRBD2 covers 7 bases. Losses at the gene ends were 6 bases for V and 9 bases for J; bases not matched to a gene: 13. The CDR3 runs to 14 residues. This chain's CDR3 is CASSQVGGNEAQYF. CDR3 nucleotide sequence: TGTGCCAGCAGCCAGGTCGGGGGGAACGAGGCCCAGTACTTC.

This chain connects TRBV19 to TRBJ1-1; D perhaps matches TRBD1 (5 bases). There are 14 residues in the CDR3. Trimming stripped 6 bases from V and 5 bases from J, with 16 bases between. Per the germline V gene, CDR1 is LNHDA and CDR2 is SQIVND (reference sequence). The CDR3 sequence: CASSLLVRGTEAFF. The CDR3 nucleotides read TGTGCCAGTAGCCTCCTCGTGAGGGGTACTGAAGCTTTCTTT.

CDR3 in DNA: TGTGCCAGCAGTGCAGGACAGTCCATGAACACTGAAGCTTTCTTT. As protein: CASSAGQSMNTEAFF. This sequence joins TRBV12-3 or TRBV12-4 and TRBJ1-1; weak D call: TRBD1 (6 bases). The CDR3 length is 15 residues. Between the trimmed V and J ends, which lost 5 bases and 0 bases, there was a span of 13 bases.

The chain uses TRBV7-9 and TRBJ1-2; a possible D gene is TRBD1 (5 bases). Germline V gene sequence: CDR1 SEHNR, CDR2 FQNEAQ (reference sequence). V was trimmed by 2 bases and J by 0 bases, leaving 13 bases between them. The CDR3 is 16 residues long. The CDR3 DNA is TGTGCCAGCAGCTTACTCCAGACAGTCTCTAACTATGGCTACACCTTC. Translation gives CASSLLQTVSNYGYTF. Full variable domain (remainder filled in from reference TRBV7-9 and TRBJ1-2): DTGVSQNPRHKITKRGQNVTFRCDPISEHNRLYWYRQTLGQGPEFLTYFQNEAQLEKSRLLSDRFSAERPKGSFSTLEIQRTEQGDSAMYLCASSLLQTVSNYGYTFGSGTRLTVV.

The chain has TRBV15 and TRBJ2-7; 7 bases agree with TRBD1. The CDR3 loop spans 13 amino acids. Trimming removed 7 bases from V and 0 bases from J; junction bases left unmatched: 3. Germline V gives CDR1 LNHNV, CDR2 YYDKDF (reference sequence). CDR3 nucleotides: TGTGCCACCAAGGACAGGTCCTCCTACGAGCAGTACTTC. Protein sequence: CATKDRSSYEQYF.

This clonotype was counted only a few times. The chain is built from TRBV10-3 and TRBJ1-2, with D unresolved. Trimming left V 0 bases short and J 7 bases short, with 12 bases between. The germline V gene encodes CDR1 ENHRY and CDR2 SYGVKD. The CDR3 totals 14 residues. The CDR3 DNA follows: TGTGCCATCAGTGAGTCGACGAGATCGTTTGGCTACACCTTC. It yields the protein CAISESTRSFGYTF.